This T cell receptor (beta chain) was observed in a study of blood T cells in healthy people across ages. Findings and caveats of the study: CMV infection status of these donors was not known.

As concerns this clonotype: The antigen is not known.

Isolated PBMCs totaled at least 6 million in each sample. There were at least 6 micrograms of total RNA extracted from every sample. A J-beta primer mix and a sample-barcoded 5' primer were used in a second PCR of roughly 6 to 12 cycles. MiXCR, applied by TCRdb to the 5' RACE reads, yields one record per CDR3 protein. There are more than 900,000 distinct CDR3 sequences in the sample; roughly a quarter occur only once, and around 0.7% lies in the top ten. The data also belong to a second study, concerning T cells of mothers and their children. That paper notes: Primer M1S, used in the second PCR, introduced sample barcodes and 2-4 random nucleotides.

Sequenced input: blood. This TCR derives from a girl between 2 and 10 years old in good health.

CDR3: CASSPSLTGGGGYTF. The CDR3 region has the DNA TGTGCCAGCAGTCCTAGTCTGACAGGGGGCGGTGGCTACACCTTC. The V gene is TRBV6-6, the J gene TRBJ1-2; 10 bases line up with TRBD1. Germline CDR1 MNHNY, CDR2 SVGAGI (reference sequence). This CDR3 has 15 residues. The V segment lost 5 bases and the J segment 7 bases; nucleotides outside the gene matches: 10.